A single sample gave rise to the 13 T cell receptor beta chains below, sequenced in a study of shared clonotypes between healthy human individuals. TCRdb's copy holds only in-frame clones and misses some; the assay was immunoSEQ multiplex PCR. The table includes hundreds of thousands of clones, about three quarters detected once. Material for sequencing was memory CD4+ T cells sorted from blood. Noted subset: CD45RA-negative fraction. These receptors all stem from a woman younger than 45 in good health.

This clone was seen more than once but under ten times. This chain uses TRBV7-3 with TRBJ1-2; TRBD1 aligns across 8 bases. Germline CDR1 is SGHTA and CDR2 is FQGTGA. The CDR3 has 13 residues. The trim removed 5 bases at V and 5 bases at J, leaving 4 bases unmatched. The CDR3 DNA sequence: TGTGCCAGCAGCCAGGGGGCAGGTTATGGCTACACCTTC. It codes for CASSQGAGYGYTF.

This chain joins TRBV5-1 and TRBJ2-1, with D maybe TRBD2 (5 bases). V was pared by 2 bases and J by 3 bases, with 6 bases between. The CDR3 sequence is 13 residues long. Germline V gene sequence: CDR1 SGHRS, CDR2 YFSETQ. CDR3 bases: TGCGCCAGCAGCTTACGGGACTACAATGAGCAGTTCTTC. This gives the protein CASSLRDYNEQFF. Full variable domain (remainder filled in from reference TRBV5-1 and TRBJ2-1): KAGVTQTPRYLIKTRGQQVTLSCSPISGHRSVSWYQQTPGQGLQFLFEYFSETQRNKGNFPGRFSGRQFSNSRSEMNVSTLELGDSALYLCASSLRDYNEQFFGPGTRLTVL.

The chain has TRBV6-1 and TRBJ2-1; 11 nucleotides match TRBD1. J lost 4 bases, V lost 5 bases, and 4 bases had no gene match. From germline, CDR1 is MNHNS and CDR2 SASEGT. This CDR3 contains 15 residues. The CDR3 DNA reads as TGTGCCAGCAGTCGGGACAGGGGGACATACAATGAGCAGTTCTTC. This codes for CASSRDRGTYNEQFF.

The rearrangement uses TRBV4-1 and TRBJ2-2; D might be TRBD1 (5 bases). CDR1 is MGHRA and CDR2 is YSYEKL in the germline V gene. V lost 2 bases and J lost 2, with 18 bases in between. The CDR3 runs 18 residues. This CDR3 is CASSQQGPQELNTGELFF. In DNA form, the CDR3 reads TGCGCCAGCAGCCAACAGGGCCCCCAGGAGTTAAACACCGGGGAGCTGTTTTTT.

V and J are TRBV30 and TRBJ1-5; D is perhaps TRBD1 (5 bases). The CDR3 is 14 residues long. V was cut by 0 bases and J by 7 bases, with 13 bases left in between. Looked up from germline, CDR1 is GTSNPN and CDR2 is SVGIG (reference sequence). The CDR3 DNA follows: TGTGCCTGGAGTGTATTAGGGGCGAGGCAGCCCCAGCATTTT. Protein: CAWSVLGARQPQHF.

The chain combines TRBV28 with TRBJ2-5; TRBD1 is a possible D gene (6 bases). The length of the CDR3 is 14 residues. V lost 5 bases and J 1 base, leaving 11 bases between the germline ends. CDR1 and CDR2 from the germline V gene are MDHEN and SYDVKM. CDR3 bases: TGTGCCAGCAGTATCTGGACAGTCCAAGAGACCCAGTACTTC. Residues: CASSIWTVQETQYF.

This clone occurred many times. The gene calls are TRBV5-6 and TRBJ2-3, with D unclear. V lost 1 base and J 0 bases, leaving 3 bases between the germline ends. The germline V gene has CDR1 SGHDT and CDR2 YYEEEE. This CDR3 spans 13 amino acids. The CDR3 DNA follows: TGTGCCAGCAGCTTGTGGAGCACAGATACGCAGTATTTT. Protein: CASSLWSTDTQYF.

This clone appeared a few times. The rearrangement joins TRBV27 to TRBJ1-5, with 12 bases identical to TRBD1. This CDR3 comprises 16 residues. The V segment lost 2 bases and the J segment 6 bases; nucleotides outside the gene matches: 5. Germline CDR1 MNHEY, CDR2 SMNVEV (reference sequence). CDR3 in DNA: TGTGCCAGCAGTTTAGATGGGACAGGGGGCGGTCAGCCCCAGCATTTT. Amino acids: CASSLDGTGGGQPQHF.

The chain employs TRBV29-1 and TRBJ1-1; no definite D call. The V and J ends lost 1 base and 3 bases respectively, with 12 bases between them. The CDR3 has 14 residues. The germline V gene encodes CDR1 SQVTM and CDR2 ANQGSEA. CDR3 coding DNA: TGCAGCGTTGAAGCCGCCCCTGGGGACACTGAAGCTTTCTTT. Protein product: CSVEAAPGDTEAFF.

The chain has TRBV4-2 and TRBJ1-1, with D possibly TRBD1 on 5 matching bases. This CDR3 region has 14 residues. V gave up 1 base and J gave up 8 bases, with 14 bases separating them. The V gene's germline CDR1 is LGHNA and CDR2 YNFKEQ. The CDR3 DNA reads as TGTGCCAGCAGCCAAGCCGGCAGGGTAGACGAAGCTTTCTTT. Its protein is CASSQAGRVDEAFF.

A note on this clone: Other DNA sequences in this sample translate to the same CDR3. The chain carries TRBV5-1 and TRBJ2-2; D remains unclear. This CDR3 comprises 13 residues. Germline values: CDR1 SGHRS, CDR2 YFSETQ. Trimming removed 2 bases from V and 6 bases from J, with 8 bases in between. The CDR3 is CASSLQGSGELFF. DNA for the CDR3: TGCGCCAGCAGCTTACAAGGTTCCGGGGAGCTGTTTTTT.

This sequence joins TRBV19 and TRBJ2-2; 14 nucleotides agree with TRBD2. The CDR3 runs to 19 residues. Germline values: CDR1 LNHDA, CDR2 SQIVND (reference sequence). Unmatched junction bases numbered 16, after V lost 6 bases and J lost 7 bases. CDR3 sequence reads: CASRPTGTSGSVSDGELFF. For the CDR3, the DNA is TGTGCCAGTAGGCCGACCGGGACTAGCGGGAGTGTTAGTGACGGGGAGCTGTTTTTT.

Of note for this clone: Other DNA sequences in this sample translate to the same CDR3. The chain couples TRBV7-9 to TRBJ1-2; maybe TRBD1 (5 bases). CDR3 size: 14 residues. The germline V and J ends were trimmed by 5 bases and 0 bases, with 10 bases remaining between them. The V gene's germline CDR1 is SEHNR and CDR2 FQNEAQ (reference sequence). The CDR3 coding sequence is TGTGCCAGCAGCCTAACAGGAGCTAACTATGGCTACACCTTC. Its translation is CASSLTGANYGYTF.